A selection of T cell receptor beta chains follows, all from one sample in a study of T cells in Graves' hyperthyroidism and ophthalmopathy. TCRdb reprocessed the multiplex PCR reads via MiXCR and lists one record per CDR3 protein. The data contain about 480,000 distinct CDR3 sequences, roughly an eighth of them singletons. The sequenced sample was blood. The receptors derive from a woman aged 18-29 years with Graves' hyperthyroidism. CDR3s include the opening cysteine and the closing phenylalanine or tryptophan. D genes are given only for firm matches. Size is stated for part of the rows, as once, few or many counts, or as a class when the clone is expanded.

J: TRBJ2-1; V: TRBV5-1; D: TRBD2; size: NA; CDR3: CASSLESRLARGNEQFF; DNA: TGCGCCAGCAGCTTGGAATCTAGACTAGCTAGGGGCAATGAGCAGTTCTTC
J: TRBJ1-1; V: TRBV19; D: TRBD1; size: many; CDR3: CASIIQGAVWTEAFF; DNA: TGTGCCAGTATCATACAGGGGGCTGTGTGGACTGAAGCTTTCTTT
J: TRBJ1-1; V: TRBV3-1; D: NA; size: NA; CDR3: CASSQSTAEAFF; DNA: TGTGCCAGCAGCCAATCGACTGCTGAAGCTTTCTTT
J: TRBJ2-5; V: TRBV27; D: NA; size: NA; CDR3: CASKVGDQETQYF; DNA: TGTGCCAGCAAAGTCGGAGATCAAGAGACCCAGTACTTC
J: TRBJ2-1; V: TRBV11-3; D: NA; size: many; CDR3: CASSFRASSYNEQFF; DNA: TGTGCCAGCAGTTTCAGGGCCTCCTCCTACAATGAGCAGTTCTTC
J: TRBJ2-1; V: TRBV29-1; D: TRBD2; size: NA; CDR3: CSVEMSWTSFGEQFF; DNA: TGCAGCGTTGAAATGAGCTGGACTAGTTTTGGTGAGCAGTTCTTC
J: TRBJ2-3; V: TRBV20-1; D: NA; size: few; CDR3: CSARDRLVGDTQYF; DNA: TGCAGTGCTAGAGATCGACTAGTCGGGGATACGCAGTATTTT
J: TRBJ2-2; V: TRBV19; D: NA; size: many; CDR3: CASKQPGKEAGELFF; DNA: TGTGCCAGTAAGCAACCAGGGAAGGAAGCCGGGGAGCTGTTTTTT
J: TRBJ2-1; V: TRBV20-1; D: TRBD2; size: few; CDR3: CSAIPASGRASYNEQFF; DNA: TGCAGTGCTATCCCTGCTAGCGGGAGGGCCTCCTACAATGAGCAGTTCTTC
J: TRBJ1-1; V: TRBV28; D: NA; size: many; CDR3: CASRVPMNTEAFF; DNA: TGTGCCAGCAGGGTACCGATGAACACTGAAGCTTTCTTT
J: TRBJ2-3; V: TRBV5-1; D: TRBD2; size: many; CDR3: CASSLRGLAVPRDTQYF; DNA: TGCGCCAGCAGCTTGAGGGGACTAGCGGTTCCCAGGGATACGCAGTATTTT
J: TRBJ2-2; V: TRBV2; D: NA; size: many; CDR3: CASSEVRGTGELFF; DNA: TGTGCCAGCAGTGAAGTCAGGGGAACCGGGGAGCTGTTTTTT
J: TRBJ1-2; V: TRBV29-1; D: NA; size: many; CDR3: CSVEELSYGYTF; DNA: TGCAGCGTTGAAGAACTGAGCTATGGCTACACCTTC
J: TRBJ2-7; V: TRBV20-1; D: TRBD1; size: NA; CDR3: CSARADRGREQYF; DNA: TGCAGTGCTAGGGCGGACAGGGGGCGGGAGCAGTACTTC
J: TRBJ2-7; V: TRBV29-1; D: NA; size: many; CDR3: CSVETGASNEQYF; DNA: TGCAGCGTTGAGACGGGAGCCTCTAACGAGCAGTACTTC
J: TRBJ1-4; V: TRBV6-2/TRBV6-3; D: NA; size: NA; CDR3: CASSYSPGKYEKLFF; DNA: TGTGCCAGCAGTTACTCGCCAGGGAAGTATGAAAAACTGTTTTTT